The entry below describes one T cell receptor (beta chain). Antigen unknown. This PCR relied on a set of 60 Vbeta primers and 13 Jbeta primers. The table came from immunoSEQ multiplex PCR; TCRdb's copy has only in-frame clones and leaves some out. Among approximately 110,000 clones listed, about 83% were seen once. The record originates from a study of cytomegalovirus exposure and HLA in healthy donors. General study findings and limits: It was likely that a cluster of highly shared sequence variants was a sequencing artifact. Donors were assumed by presence/absence analyses to have roughly uniform sequencing depth. Earlier analysis looked at TCR beta V segments, and most were productive about 87% or about 30% of the time.

This TCR was sampled from a man aged 18 to 30 in good health and CMV-seronegative. Sequenced input: PBMCs.

The CDR3 loop is CASSVGEVGTLGEQYF. CDR3 coding DNA: TGTGCCAGCAGCGTAGGGGAGGTGGGCACTCTGGGCGAGCAGTACTTC. The rearrangement joins TRBV9 to TRBJ2-7; tentatively, D is TRBD2 (6 bases). This CDR3 is 16 amino acids long. V gave up 0 bases and J gave up 6 bases, with 19 bases separating them. CDR1 and CDR2 from the germline V gene are SGDLS and YYNGEE.